A single TCR beta chain is shown here with its context. The sample belongs to a study of blood T cells in healthy people across ages. Germline CDR1 is DFQATT and CDR2 is SNEGSKA (reference sequence). The length of the CDR3 is 15 residues. V lost 0 bases and J lost 4; bases outside the gene matches: 3. A second PCR, run for about 7 to 12 cycles, used a sample-barcoded 5' primer plus a J-beta primer mix. TCRdb processed the 5' RACE reads anew with MiXCR; each CDR3 protein has one entry. Of approximately 1.5 million distinct CDR3 sequences in the sample, about 35% were seen once. Material for sequencing was blood. This clonotype was sampled from a woman in her 30s in good health. The chain recombines TRBV20-1 with TRBJ2-1; 10 nucleotides line up with TRBD2. In DNA form, the CDR3 reads TGCAGTGCTAGAGAGGGACTAGCGATGTACAATGAGCAGTTCTTC. The encoded protein is CSAREGLAMYNEQFF.